The entry that follows covers one TCR beta chain sequence. The CDR3 has 14 amino acids. Germline V gene data show CDR1 as SNHLY and CDR2 as FYNNEI. V lost 2 bases and J 0 bases, leaving 4 bases between the germline ends. These data are taken from a study of blood T cell repertoires in COVID-19. For the study at large: Both acute and convalescent COVID-19 samples were obtained from the United States, Italy and Spain.

TCRdb's table, derived via immunoSEQ multiplex PCR, lists solely in-frame clones and lacks some. The data show 13,000 to 15,000 clones, with approximately 87% seen just once and about a sixth held by the top ten. The sample was peripheral blood. This sequence originates from a man aged 35-49 years with active or convalescent COVID-19. The chain couples TRBV2 to TRBJ2-2, with D unresolved. The CDR3 reads CASSEHSNTGELFF. The CDR3 DNA sequence: TGTGCCAGCAGTGAACACTCGAACACCGGGGAGCTGTTTTTT.